What follows are 13 T cell receptor beta chains derived from one specimen sequenced in a study of cytotoxic CD8 clonotypes in ibrutinib-treated CLL. Assay: immunoSEQ multiplex PCR; the TCRdb copy retains only in-frame clones and omits some. Of 110,000 to 150,000 clones in the sample, under 95% are singletons; the top ten hold roughly a tenth. The sample in question was PBMCs, obtained after 12 months of ibrutinib treatment. Receptor source: a human donor with chronic lymphocytic leukemia.

This clone came up once. The chain employs TRBV29-1 and TRBJ2-4; D is ambiguous. In germline, CDR1 is SQVTM, CDR2 ANQGSEA. The CDR3 loop spans 13 amino acids. Deletions cut 2 bases from V and 1 base from J, with 6 bases between. The DNA for the CDR3 is TGCAGCGTTGAACAGGACGCCAAAAACATTCAGTACTTC. This codes for CSVEQDAKNIQYF.

The V call is TRBV28, the J call TRBJ2-3; 7 bases align to TRBD2. The CDR3 is made up of 15 amino acids. Germline V gene sequence: CDR1 MDHEN, CDR2 SYDVKM. The J segment lost 2 bases and the V segment lost 5 bases, leaving 7 bases of the junction unmatched. CDR3 region: CASSGAGEITDTQYF. CDR3 DNA sequence: TGTGCCAGCAGTGGGGCGGGGGAGATCACAGATACGCAGTATTTT.

V usage is TRBV4-1 and J usage is TRBJ2-7; 7 bases match TRBD1. Germline CDR1 reads MGHRA; CDR2 reads YSYEKL. This CDR3 spans 18 amino acids. Losses at the gene ends were 0 bases for V and 0 bases for J; bases not matched to a gene: 11. This chain's CDR3 is CASSQEDPTGHLSYEQYF. In nucleotides, the CDR3 is TGCGCCAGCAGCCAAGAGGACCCGACAGGGCATCTCTCCTACGAGCAGTACTTC.

The V call is TRBV10-3, the J call TRBJ2-2; the match to TRBD1 covers 8 bases. The CDR3 is 16 residues long. Germline V gene data show CDR1 as ENHRY and CDR2 as SYGVKD. Losses at the gene ends were 0 bases for V and 4 bases for J; bases not matched to a gene: 4. CDR3 in amino acids: CAISESDRVSTGELFF. CDR3 sequence (DNA): TGTGCCATCAGTGAGTCGGACAGGGTATCCACCGGGGAGCTGTTTTTT.

This clone was counted a single time. The chain couples TRBV7-2 to TRBJ2-1; D uncertain. Trimming took off 5 bases at V and 4 bases at J, with 12 bases between the two ends. From germline, CDR1 is SGHTA and CDR2 FQGNSA. This CDR3 spans 14 amino acids. The CDR3, as DNA: TGTGCCAGCAGCAAAAAAGCACAGTACAATGAGCAGTTCTTC. Translating it yields CASSKKAQYNEQFF.

This sequence joins TRBV5-8 and TRBJ2-7; D call uncertain. Trimming took off 4 bases at V and 3 bases at J, with 20 bases between the two ends. CDR1 and CDR2 from the germline V gene are SGHTS and YDEGEE. CDR3 size: 16 residues. In DNA form, the CDR3 reads TGTGCCAGCAGCCCGCTGCCTGGGTCGCTCCACTACGAGCAGTACTTC. The encoded protein is CASSPLPGSLHYEQYF.

This clone turned up a few times. The gene calls are TRBV11-2 and TRBJ1-2; 10 bases align to TRBD1. Germline V gene sequence: CDR1 SGHAT, CDR2 FQNNGV. The trim removed 1 base at V and 3 bases at J, leaving 2 bases unmatched. This CDR3 region has 15 residues. The CDR3 DNA is TGTGCCAGCAGCTTAGTGGACAGGGGGGACTATGGCTACACCTTC. This gives the protein CASSLVDRGDYGYTF.

The chain recombines TRBV6-4 with TRBJ2-3, with a weak D call TRBD2 (6 bases). This CDR3 has 14 residues. Germline V gene sequence: CDR1 MRHNA, CDR2 SNTAGT. V gave up 4 bases and J gave up 2 bases, with 10 bases separating them. The CDR3 DNA follows: TGTGCCAGCAGTGGGTGGCGGGACACAGATACGCAGTATTTT. Its protein is CASSGWRDTDTQYF.

The V and J genes are TRBV5-1 and TRBJ2-2; no clear D. The CDR3 runs 16 residues. The germline V gene encodes CDR1 SGHRS and CDR2 YFSETQ. V was shortened by 1 base and J by 0 bases, with 10 bases between the two germline ends. Written as DNA, the CDR3 is TGCGCCAGCAGCTTGAGTAATTACGCGAACACCGGGGAGCTGTTTTTT. This sequence encodes CASSLSNYANTGELFF.

The rearrangement joins TRBV2 to TRBJ2-7, with a possible D match to TRBD1 (6 bases). The length of the CDR3 is 13 residues. V was cut by 10 bases and J by 3 bases, with 16 bases left in between. In germline, CDR1 is SNHLY, CDR2 FYNNEI. The CDR3 loop is CATSGATLYEQYF. In nucleotides, the CDR3 is TGTGCCACATCAGGGGCTACGCTCTACGAGCAGTACTTC.

The rearrangement uses TRBV7-6 and TRBJ1-1; D possibly corresponds to TRBD1 (5 bases). Germline-derived CDR1 and CDR2 are SGHVS and FNYEAQ. V was cut by 3 bases and J by 0 bases, with 20 bases left in between. There are 18 residues in the CDR3. CDR3 in DNA: TGTGCCAGCAGCTTGGCTTTCGTAGGGGCATCCATGAACACTGAAGCTTTCTTT. As protein: CASSLAFVGASMNTEAFF.

This clone has just a few counts. CDR3 coding DNA: TGTGCCAGCCAACTTGGGACTTACGGCGGGGATACGCAGTATTTT. It is translated as CASQLGTYGGDTQYF. The chain is built from TRBV27 and TRBJ2-3, with D perhaps matching TRBD2 (6 bases). This CDR3 is 15 amino acids long. V lost 8 bases, J lost 6 bases, and 21 bases lay in between. The germline V gene encodes CDR1 MNHEY and CDR2 SMNVEV (reference sequence).

The CDR3 is CASSLSRSSGRWEFF. DNA for the CDR3: TGTGCCAGCAGTTTATCGAGGTCTAGCGGGAGGTGGGAGTTCTTC. The genes are TRBV27 and TRBJ2-1; 11 bases agree with TRBD2. Per the germline V gene, CDR1 is MNHEY and CDR2 is SMNVEV (reference sequence). The length of the CDR3 is 15 residues. The V segment lost 0 bases and the J segment 14 bases; nucleotides outside the gene matches: 9.